Here is one T cell receptor (beta chain) with its context. The antigen is unknown. The PCR used 60 Vbeta and 13 Jbeta primers. Sequencing used immunoSEQ multiplex PCR; TCRdb keeps in-frame clones, though not all of them. The sample lists 130,000 or so clones; around 74% were seen once. This CDR3 is 14 amino acids long. V lost 3 bases to trimming and J lost 6 bases, with 15 bases between them. The germline CDR1 and CDR2 sequences are ENHRY and SYGVKD. The data originate from a study of cytomegalovirus exposure and HLA in healthy donors. General study results and limits: Donors were assumed by presence/absence analyses to have roughly uniform sequencing depth. A later analysis linked a missense variant in DCLRE1C to the trimming of TCR beta V and J genes. In a later analysis, at a false discovery rate of 0.05, roughly 17,000 TCR beta sequences matched HLA alleles.

Sequenced sample: PBMCs. The chain carries TRBV10-3 and TRBJ2-7; the D gene is possibly TRBD2 (5 bases). This clonotype was obtained from a man between 40 and 49 years old in good health and CMV-seropositive. The DNA for the CDR3 is TGTGCCATCAGTGAAGGTCGAACTAGTGGCGAGCAGTACTTC. As protein: CAISEGRTSGEQYF.